The following is a TCR beta chain sequence with its context. The data were obtained in a study of response to subunit inactivated influenza vaccine. TCRdb passed the RT-PCR reads through MiXCR, listing each CDR3 protein once. The table lists 500,000 to 700,000 distinct CDR3 sequences, 20% to 25% of them singletons. The CDR3 covers 14 residues. With V trimmed by 4 bases and J by 5 bases, 7 bases remained unmatched. Germline loops: CDR1 SGHRS, CDR2 YFSETQ. In addition, the sample was reused for a study of T cells expressing NK-cell markers. According to that study: 5'RACE template switching built TCR beta cDNA with unique molecular identifiers. Alpha-beta TCR T cells were the sole sorting target in several experiments, owing to an anti-gamma-delta TCR antibody. Several donors had dominant NKG2C+ clonotypes that comprised about 1.0-7.5% of their CD8+ T cells.

This TCR came from a man in his forties or fifties who received an inactivated influenza vaccine. Sequencing was performed on CD4+ T cells sorted from PBMCs, taken approximately 13 days after vaccination. The chain has TRBV5-1 and TRBJ2-5, with TRBD1 identical over 8 bases. The CDR3 nucleotides are TGCGCCAGCAGCACTAGGACAGGGTACGAGACCCAGTACTTC. Translation: CASSTRTGYETQYF.